This T cell receptor (beta chain) was profiled in a study of response to subunit inactivated influenza vaccine. Study-wide results and caveats: T cells newly recruited by each seasonal influenza vaccination are few, the authors suggested.

One entry per CDR3 protein, called by TCRdb with MiXCR from the RT-PCR reads. The sample carries more than 700,000 distinct CDR3 sequences, 21% recorded once. Points on this clonotype: Its antigen is unknown. The junction departs from germline at one end; a sequencing error may be responsible.

The germline gives CDR1 LGHNA, CDR2 YSLEER. The CDR3 sequence is 15 residues long. The gene calls are TRBV4-3 and TRBJ1-5, with unresolved D. The input for sequencing was PBMCs from blood, taken 4 to 6 days after vaccination. The receptor's source is a man aged 50-59 years who received an inactivated influenza vaccine. This CDR3 reads CASSQDGGSYQPQHF. CDR3 DNA sequence: TGCGCCAGCAGCCAAGATGGAGGTAGCTATCAGCCCCAGCATTTT.